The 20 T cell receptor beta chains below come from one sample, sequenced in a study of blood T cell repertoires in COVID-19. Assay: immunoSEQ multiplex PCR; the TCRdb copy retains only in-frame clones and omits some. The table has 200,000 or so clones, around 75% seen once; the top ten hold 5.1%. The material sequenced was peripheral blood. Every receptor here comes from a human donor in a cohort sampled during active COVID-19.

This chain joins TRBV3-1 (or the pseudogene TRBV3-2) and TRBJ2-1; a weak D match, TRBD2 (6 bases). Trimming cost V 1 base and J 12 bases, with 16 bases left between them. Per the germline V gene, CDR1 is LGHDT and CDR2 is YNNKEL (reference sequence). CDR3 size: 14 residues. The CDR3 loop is CASSQGGGRGTQFF. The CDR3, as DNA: TGTGCCAGCAGCCAAGGGGGAGGTAGGGGCACGCAGTTCTTC.

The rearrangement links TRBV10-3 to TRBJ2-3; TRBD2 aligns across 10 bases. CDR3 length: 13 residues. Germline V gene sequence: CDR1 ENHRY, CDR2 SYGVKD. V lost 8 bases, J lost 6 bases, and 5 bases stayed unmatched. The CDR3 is CAIGAGGRDTQYF. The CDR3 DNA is TGTGCCATCGGAGCGGGAGGGAGGGATACGCAGTATTTT.

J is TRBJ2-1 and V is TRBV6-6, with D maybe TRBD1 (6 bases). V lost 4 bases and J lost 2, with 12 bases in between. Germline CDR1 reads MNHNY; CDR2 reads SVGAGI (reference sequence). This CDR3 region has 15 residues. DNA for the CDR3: TGTGCCAGCAGTTCCAGGGGTGTAGCCTACAATGAGCAGTTCTTC. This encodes CASSSRGVAYNEQFF.

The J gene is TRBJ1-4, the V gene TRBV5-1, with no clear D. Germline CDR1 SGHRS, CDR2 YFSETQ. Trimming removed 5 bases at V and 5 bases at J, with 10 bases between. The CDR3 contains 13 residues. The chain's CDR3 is CASRVAGNEKLFF. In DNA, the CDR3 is TGCGCCAGCAGGGTGGCCGGGAATGAAAAACTGTTTTTT.

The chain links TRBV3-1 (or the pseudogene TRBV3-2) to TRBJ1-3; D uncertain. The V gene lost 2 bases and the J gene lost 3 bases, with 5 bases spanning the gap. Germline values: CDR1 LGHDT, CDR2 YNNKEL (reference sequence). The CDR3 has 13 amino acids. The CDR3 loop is CASSQRGGNTIYF. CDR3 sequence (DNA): TGTGCCAGCAGCCAAAGAGGTGGAAACACCATATATTTT.

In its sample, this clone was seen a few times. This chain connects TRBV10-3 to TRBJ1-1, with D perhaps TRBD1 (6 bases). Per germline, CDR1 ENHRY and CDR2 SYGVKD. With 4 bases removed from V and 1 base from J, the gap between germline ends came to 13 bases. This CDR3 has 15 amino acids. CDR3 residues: CAISAATGSNTEAFF. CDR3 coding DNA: TGTGCCATCAGTGCGGCTACAGGGTCGAACACTGAAGCTTTCTTT.

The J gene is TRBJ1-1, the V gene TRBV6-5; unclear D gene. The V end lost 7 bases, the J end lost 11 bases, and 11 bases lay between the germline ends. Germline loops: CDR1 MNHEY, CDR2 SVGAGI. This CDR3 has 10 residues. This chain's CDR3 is CASKRGSAFF. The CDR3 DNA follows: TGTGCCAGCAAGAGAGGGTCTGCTTTCTTT.

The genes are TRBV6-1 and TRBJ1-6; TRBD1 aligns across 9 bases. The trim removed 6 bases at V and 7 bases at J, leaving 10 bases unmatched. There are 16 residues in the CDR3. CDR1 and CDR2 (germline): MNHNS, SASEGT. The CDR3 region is CASREPDRGWNSPLHF. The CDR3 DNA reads TGTGCCAGCAGGGAACCGGACAGGGGTTGGAATTCACCCCTCCACTTT.

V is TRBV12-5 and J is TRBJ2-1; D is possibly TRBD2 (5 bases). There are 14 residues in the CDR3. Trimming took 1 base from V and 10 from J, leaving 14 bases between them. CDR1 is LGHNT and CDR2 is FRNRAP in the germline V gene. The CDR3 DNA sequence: TGTGCTAGTGGTTTGGCACTCTCCGAGGGAGAGCAGTTCTTC. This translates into CASGLALSEGEQFF.

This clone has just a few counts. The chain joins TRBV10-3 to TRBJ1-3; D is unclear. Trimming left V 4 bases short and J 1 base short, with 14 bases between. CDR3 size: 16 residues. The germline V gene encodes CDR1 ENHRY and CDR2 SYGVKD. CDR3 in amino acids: CAISAGLFLSGNTIYF. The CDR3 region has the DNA TGTGCCATCAGTGCTGGACTTTTCCTGTCTGGAAACACCATATATTTT.

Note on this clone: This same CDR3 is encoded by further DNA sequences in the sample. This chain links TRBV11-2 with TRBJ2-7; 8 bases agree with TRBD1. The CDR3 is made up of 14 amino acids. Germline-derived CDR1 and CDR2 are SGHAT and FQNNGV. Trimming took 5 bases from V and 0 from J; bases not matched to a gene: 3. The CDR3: CASSTDRASYEQYF. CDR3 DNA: TGTGCCAGCAGCACGGACAGGGCCTCCTACGAGCAGTACTTC. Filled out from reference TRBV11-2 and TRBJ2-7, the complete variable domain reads EAGVAQSPRYKIIEKRQSVAFWCNPISGHATLYWYQQILGQGPKLLIQFQNNGVVDDSQLPKDRFSAERLKGVDSTLKIQPAKLEDSAVYLCASSTDRASYEQYFGPGTRLTVT.

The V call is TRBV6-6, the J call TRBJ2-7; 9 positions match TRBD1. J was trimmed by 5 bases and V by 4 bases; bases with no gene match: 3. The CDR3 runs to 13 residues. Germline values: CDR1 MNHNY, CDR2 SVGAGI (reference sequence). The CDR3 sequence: CASSWRTGDEQYF. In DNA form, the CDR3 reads TGTGCCAGCAGTTGGAGGACAGGGGACGAGCAGTACTTC.

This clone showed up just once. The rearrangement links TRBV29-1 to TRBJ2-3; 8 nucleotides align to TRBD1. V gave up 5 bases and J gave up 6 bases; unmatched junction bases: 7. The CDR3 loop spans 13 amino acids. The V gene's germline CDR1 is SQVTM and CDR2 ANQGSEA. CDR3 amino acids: CSVRTGIEDTQYF. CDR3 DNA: TGCAGCGTTAGGACAGGGATTGAGGATACGCAGTATTTT.

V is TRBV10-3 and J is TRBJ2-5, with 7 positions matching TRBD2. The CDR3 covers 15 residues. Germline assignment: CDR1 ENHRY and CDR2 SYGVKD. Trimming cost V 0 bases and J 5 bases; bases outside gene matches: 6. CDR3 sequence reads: CAISESGRGSETQYF. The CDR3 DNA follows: TGTGCCATCAGTGAGTCGGGGCGGGGGAGTGAGACCCAGTACTTC.

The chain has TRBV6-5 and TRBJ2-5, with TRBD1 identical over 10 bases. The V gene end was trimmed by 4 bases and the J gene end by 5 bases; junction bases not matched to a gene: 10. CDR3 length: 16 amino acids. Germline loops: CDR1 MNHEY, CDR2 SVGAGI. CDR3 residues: CASSSPGQGRRETQYF. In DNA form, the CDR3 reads TGTGCCAGCAGTTCCCCGGGACAGGGGCGGCGGGAGACCCAGTACTTC.

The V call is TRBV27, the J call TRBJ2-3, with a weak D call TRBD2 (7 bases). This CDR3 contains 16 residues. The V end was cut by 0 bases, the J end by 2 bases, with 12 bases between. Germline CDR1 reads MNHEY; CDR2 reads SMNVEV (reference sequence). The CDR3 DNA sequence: TGTGCCAGCAGTTTATCGGACAGCGGGATCACAGATACGCAGTATTTT. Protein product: CASSLSDSGITDTQYF.

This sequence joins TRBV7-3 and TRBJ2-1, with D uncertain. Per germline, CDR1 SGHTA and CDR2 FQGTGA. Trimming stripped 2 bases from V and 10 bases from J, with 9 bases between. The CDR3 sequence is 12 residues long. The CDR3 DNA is TGTGCCAGCAGCTTAGATAAGAGGGAGCAGTTCTTC. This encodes CASSLDKREQFF.

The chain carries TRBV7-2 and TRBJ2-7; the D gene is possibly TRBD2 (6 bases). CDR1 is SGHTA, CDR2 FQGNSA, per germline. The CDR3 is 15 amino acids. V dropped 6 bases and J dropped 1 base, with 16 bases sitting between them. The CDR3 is CASRPPGTRSYEQYF. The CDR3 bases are TGTGCCAGCAGGCCTCCCGGGACTCGATCCTACGAGCAGTACTTC. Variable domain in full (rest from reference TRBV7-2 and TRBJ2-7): GAGVSQSPSNKVTEKGKDVELRCDPISGHTALYWYRQSLGQGLEFLIYFQGNSAPDKSGLPSDRFSAERTGGSVSTLTIQRTQQEDSAVYLCASRPPGTRSYEQYFGPGTRLTVT.

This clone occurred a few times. The CDR3 nucleotides are TGTGCCAGCAGTTCTTTAGGAGCTAACTATGGCTACACCTTC. Encoded protein: CASSSLGANYGYTF. The V call is TRBV27, the J call TRBJ1-2; D gene unclear. This CDR3 is built from 14 residues. Trimming left V 4 bases short and J 0 bases short, with 9 bases between. Germline CDR1 and CDR2: MNHEY and SMNVEV (reference sequence).

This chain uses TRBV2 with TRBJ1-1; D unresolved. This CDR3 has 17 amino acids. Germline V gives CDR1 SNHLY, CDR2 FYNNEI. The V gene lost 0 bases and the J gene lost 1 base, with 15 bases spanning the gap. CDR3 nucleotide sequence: TGTGCCAGCAGTGAAGCTGGTCGGGGAGGAACGAACACTGAAGCTTTCTTT. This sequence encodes CASSEAGRGGTNTEAFF.